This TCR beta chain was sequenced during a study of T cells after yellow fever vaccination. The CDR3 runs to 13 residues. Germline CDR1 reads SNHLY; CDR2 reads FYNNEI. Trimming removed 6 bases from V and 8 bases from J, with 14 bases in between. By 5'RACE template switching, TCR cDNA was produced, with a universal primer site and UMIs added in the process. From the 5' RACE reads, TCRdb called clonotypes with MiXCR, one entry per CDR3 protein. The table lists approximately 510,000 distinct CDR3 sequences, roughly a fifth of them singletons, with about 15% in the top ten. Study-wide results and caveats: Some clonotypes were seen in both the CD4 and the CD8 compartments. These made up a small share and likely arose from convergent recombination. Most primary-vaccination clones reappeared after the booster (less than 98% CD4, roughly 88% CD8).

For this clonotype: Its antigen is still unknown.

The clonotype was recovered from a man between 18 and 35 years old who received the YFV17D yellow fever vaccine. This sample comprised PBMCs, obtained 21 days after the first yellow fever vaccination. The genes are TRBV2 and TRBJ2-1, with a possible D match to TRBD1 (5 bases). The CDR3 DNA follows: TGTGCCAGCAGGCAGGGCGGTGATCATGAGCAGTTCTTC. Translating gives CASRQGGDHEQFF. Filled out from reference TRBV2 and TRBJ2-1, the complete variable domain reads EPEVTQTPSHQVTQMGQEVILRCVPISNHLYFYWYRQILGQKVEFLVSFYNNEISEKSEIFDDQFSVERPDGSNFTLKIRSTKLEDSAMYFCASRQGGDHEQFFGPGTRLTVL.